The clone carrying this T cell receptor (beta chain) was recorded once. The authors' processing: Cell counts per sample came from amplifying reference gene primers. The assay was immunoSEQ multiplex PCR, and TCRdb's table has in-frame clones only and misses some. V and J calls and clone size come straight from that table; D and trimming were deduced from the DNA. The sample consists of about 33,000 clones, more than 85% of them appearing once. The data were taken from a study of blood T cell repertoires in COVID-19. Study-wide context: COVID-19 samples collected from the United States, Italy and Spain covered acute and convalescent phases. In each case, the material was cDNA or gDNA derived from T cells, B-cell-depleted T cells, or PBMCs.

Per germline, CDR1 MDHEN and CDR2 SYDVKM. This CDR3 region has 13 residues. V was pared by 7 bases and J by 1 base, with 8 bases between. This chain links TRBV28 with TRBJ2-1, with D possibly matching TRBD2 (5 bases). This sequence was found in a man between 65 and 80 years old with acute or convalescent COVID-19. The sample taken for sequencing was peripheral blood. The CDR3 reads CASTRVSYNEQFF. In DNA, the CDR3 is TGTGCCAGCACGCGGGTTTCCTACAATGAGCAGTTCTTC.